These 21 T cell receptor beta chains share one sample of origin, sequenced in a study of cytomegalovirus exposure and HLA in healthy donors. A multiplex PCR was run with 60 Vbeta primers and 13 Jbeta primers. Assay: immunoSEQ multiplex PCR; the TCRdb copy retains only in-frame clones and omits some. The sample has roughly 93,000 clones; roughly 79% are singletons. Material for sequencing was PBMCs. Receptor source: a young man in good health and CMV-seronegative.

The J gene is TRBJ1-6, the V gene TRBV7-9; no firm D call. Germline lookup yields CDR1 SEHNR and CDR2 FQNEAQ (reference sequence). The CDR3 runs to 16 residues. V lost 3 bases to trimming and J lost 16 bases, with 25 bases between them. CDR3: CASSLLDRPSDSSLHF. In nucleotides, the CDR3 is TGTGCCAGCAGCTTGCTAGATCGGCCTTCTGATTCAAGTCTCCACTTT.

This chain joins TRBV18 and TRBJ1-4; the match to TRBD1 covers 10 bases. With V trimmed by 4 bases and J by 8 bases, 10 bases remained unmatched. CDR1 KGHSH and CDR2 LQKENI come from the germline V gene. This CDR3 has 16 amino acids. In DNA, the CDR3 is TGTGCCAGCTCACTTACGTCGACAGGGGGCAGCGAAAAACTGTTTTTT. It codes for CASSLTSTGGSEKLFF.

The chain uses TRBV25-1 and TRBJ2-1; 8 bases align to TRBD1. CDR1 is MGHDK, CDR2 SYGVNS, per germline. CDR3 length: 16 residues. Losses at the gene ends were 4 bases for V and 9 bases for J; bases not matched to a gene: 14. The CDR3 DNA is TGTGCCAGCAGTGGAACCGGGACAGGTTGGAAGGTTGAGCAGTTCTTC. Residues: CASSGTGTGWKVEQFF.

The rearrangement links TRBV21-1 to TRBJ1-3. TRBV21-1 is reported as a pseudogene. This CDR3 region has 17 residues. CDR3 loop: CASNIRGLISSGNTIYF. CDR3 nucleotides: TGTGCCAGCAACATAAGAGGGTTAATAAGCTCTGGAAACACCATATATTTT.

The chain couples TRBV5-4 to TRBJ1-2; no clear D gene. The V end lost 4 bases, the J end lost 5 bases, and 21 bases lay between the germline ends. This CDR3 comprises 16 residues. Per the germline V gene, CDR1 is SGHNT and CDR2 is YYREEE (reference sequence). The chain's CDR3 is CASSTATASKAYGYTF. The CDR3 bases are TGTGCCAGCAGCACCGCCACAGCCAGTAAGGCGTATGGCTACACCTTC.

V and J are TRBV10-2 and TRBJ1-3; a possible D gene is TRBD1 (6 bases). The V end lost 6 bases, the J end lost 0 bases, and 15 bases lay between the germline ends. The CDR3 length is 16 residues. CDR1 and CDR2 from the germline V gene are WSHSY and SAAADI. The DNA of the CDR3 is TGCGCCAGCAGAAAAGCAGGGGAATTCTCTGGAAACACCATATATTTT. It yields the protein CASRKAGEFSGNTIYF.

CDR3 residues: CASGSTGNTIYF. In nucleotides, the CDR3 is TGTGCTAGTGGCAGTACTGGAAACACCATATATTTT. This chain connects TRBV12-5 to TRBJ1-3; D unresolved. V shed 6 bases and J shed 2 bases, with 5 bases lying between them. There are 12 residues in the CDR3. CDR1 and CDR2 (germline): LGHNT, FRNRAP.

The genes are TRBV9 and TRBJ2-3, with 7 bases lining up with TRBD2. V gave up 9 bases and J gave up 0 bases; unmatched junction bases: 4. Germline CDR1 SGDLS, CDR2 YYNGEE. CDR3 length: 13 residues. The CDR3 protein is CATGEGSTDTQYF. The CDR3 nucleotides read TGTGCCACGGGGGAGGGGAGCACAGATACGCAGTATTTT.

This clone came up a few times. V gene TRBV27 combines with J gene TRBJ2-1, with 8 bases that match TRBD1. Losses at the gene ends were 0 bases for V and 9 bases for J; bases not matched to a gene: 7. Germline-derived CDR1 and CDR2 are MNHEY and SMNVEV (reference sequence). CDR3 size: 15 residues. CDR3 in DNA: TGTGCCAGCAGTTTATCGACAGGGGTACACGGTGAGCAGTTCTTC. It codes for CASSLSTGVHGEQFF.

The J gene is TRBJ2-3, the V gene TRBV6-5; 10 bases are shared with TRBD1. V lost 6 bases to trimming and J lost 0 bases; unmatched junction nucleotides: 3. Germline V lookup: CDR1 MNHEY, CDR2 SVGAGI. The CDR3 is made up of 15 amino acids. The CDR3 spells CASRRQGASTDTQYF. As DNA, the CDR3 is TGTGCCAGCAGACGACAGGGGGCGAGCACAGATACGCAGTATTTT.

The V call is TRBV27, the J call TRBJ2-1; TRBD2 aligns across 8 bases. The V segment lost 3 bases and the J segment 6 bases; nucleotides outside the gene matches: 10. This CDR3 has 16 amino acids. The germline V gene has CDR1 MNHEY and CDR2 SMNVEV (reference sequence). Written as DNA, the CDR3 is TGTGCCAGCAGTTTTGTGAGCGGGAGATCTACCAATGAGCAGTTCTTC. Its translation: CASSFVSGRSTNEQFF.

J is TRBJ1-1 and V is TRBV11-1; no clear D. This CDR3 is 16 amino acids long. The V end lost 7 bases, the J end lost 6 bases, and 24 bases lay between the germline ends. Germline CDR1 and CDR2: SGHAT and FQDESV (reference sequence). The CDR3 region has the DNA TGTGCCAGCACTTTCGGATACTACCCGGGGAAGGCTGAAGCTTTCTTT. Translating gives CASTFGYYPGKAEAFF.

The CDR3 here is CASSSSQTDRTNYGYTF. The CDR3 DNA follows: TGTGCCAGCAGCTCATCTCAAACGGACAGGACTAACTATGGCTACACCTTC. The V and J genes are TRBV13 and TRBJ1-2; 7 nucleotides agree with TRBD1. Germline values: CDR1 PRHDT, CDR2 FYEKMQ (reference sequence). The CDR3 loop spans 17 amino acids. Trimming at V came to 4 bases and at J to 0 bases, leaving 11 bases not matched to a gene. Combining the CDR3 with reference TRBV13 and TRBJ1-2 gives the whole variable domain AAGVIQSPRHLIKEKRETATLKCYPIPRHDTVYWYQQGPGQDPQFLISFYEKMQSDKGSIPDRFSAQQFSDYHSELNMSSLELGDSALYFCASSSSQTDRTNYGYTFGSGTRLTVV.

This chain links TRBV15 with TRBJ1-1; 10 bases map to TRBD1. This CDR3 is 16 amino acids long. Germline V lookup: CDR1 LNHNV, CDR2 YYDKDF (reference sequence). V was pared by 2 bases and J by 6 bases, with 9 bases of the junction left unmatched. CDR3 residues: CATSRPPGTGVSEAFF. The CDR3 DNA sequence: TGTGCCACCAGCAGACCTCCCGGGACAGGGGTTTCTGAAGCTTTCTTT.

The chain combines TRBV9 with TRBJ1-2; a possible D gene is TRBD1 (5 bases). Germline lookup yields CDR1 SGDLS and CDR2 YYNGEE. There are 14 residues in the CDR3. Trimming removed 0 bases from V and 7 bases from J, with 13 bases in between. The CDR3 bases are TGTGCCAGCAGCGTAGATATGGGGCCTTCTGGCTACACCTTC. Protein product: CASSVDMGPSGYTF.

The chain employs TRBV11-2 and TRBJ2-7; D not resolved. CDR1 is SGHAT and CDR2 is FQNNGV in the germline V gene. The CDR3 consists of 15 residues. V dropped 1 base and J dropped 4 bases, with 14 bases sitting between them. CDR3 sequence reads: CASSLGPGADYEQYF. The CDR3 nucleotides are TGTGCCAGCAGCTTAGGCCCTGGAGCAGATTACGAGCAGTACTTC.

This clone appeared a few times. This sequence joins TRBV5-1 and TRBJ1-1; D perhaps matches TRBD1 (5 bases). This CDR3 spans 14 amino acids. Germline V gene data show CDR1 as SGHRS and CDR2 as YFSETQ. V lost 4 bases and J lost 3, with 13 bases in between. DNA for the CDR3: TGCGCCAGCAGCCCCAGGGCTGGGGACACTGAAGCTTTCTTT. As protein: CASSPRAGDTEAFF.

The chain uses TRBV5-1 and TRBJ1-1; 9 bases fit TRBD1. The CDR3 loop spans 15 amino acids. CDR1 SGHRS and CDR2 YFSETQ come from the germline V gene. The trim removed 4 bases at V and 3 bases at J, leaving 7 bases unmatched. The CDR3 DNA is TGCGCCAGCAGCCCGGGACAGGGCCCACACACTGAAGCTTTCTTT. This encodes CASSPGQGPHTEAFF.

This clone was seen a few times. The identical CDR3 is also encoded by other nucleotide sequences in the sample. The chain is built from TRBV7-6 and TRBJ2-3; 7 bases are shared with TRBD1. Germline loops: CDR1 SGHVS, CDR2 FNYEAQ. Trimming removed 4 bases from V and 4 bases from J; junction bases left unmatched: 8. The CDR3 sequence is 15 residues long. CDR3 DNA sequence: TGTGCCAGCAGCTCGCACCGGGACAGCCCAGATACGCAGTATTTT. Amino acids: CASSSHRDSPDTQYF.

In DNA, the CDR3 is TGTGCCAGCAGCTTAGAGACAGCTCCCAATCAGCCCCAGCATTTT. Protein sequence: CASSLETAPNQPQHF. The J gene is TRBJ1-5, the V gene TRBV7-2; tentatively, D is TRBD1 (5 bases). Trimming left V 1 base short and J 3 bases short, with 10 bases between. The germline V gene encodes CDR1 SGHTA and CDR2 FQGNSA. The CDR3 is 15 amino acids.

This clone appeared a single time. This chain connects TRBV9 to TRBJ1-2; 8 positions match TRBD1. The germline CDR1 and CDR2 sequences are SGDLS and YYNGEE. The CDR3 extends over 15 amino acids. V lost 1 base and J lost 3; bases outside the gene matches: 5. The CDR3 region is CASSVRAGGHYGYTF. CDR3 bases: TGTGCCAGCAGCGTACGCGCAGGGGGCCACTATGGCTACACCTTC. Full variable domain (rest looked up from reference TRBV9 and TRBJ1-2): DSGVTQTPKHLITATGQRVTLRCSPRSGDLSVYWYQQSLDQGLQFLIQYYNGEERAKGNILERFSAQQFPDLHSELNLSSLELGDSALYFCASSVRAGGHYGYTFGSGTRLTVV.